This T cell receptor (beta chain) emerged from a study of T cell changes during pregnancy in multiple sclerosis. With 6 bases removed from V and 13 bases from J, the gap between germline ends came to 15 bases. Germline V CDR1 and CDR2: MDHEN, SYDVKM. CDR3 size: 12 residues. TCRdb keeps only in-frame clones here, not all; method: immunoSEQ multiplex PCR. The data show roughly 93,000 clones, with 92% seen just once and approximately 2.2% held by the top ten. The specimen comprised peripheral blood, sampled after pregnancy. This chain joins TRBV28 and TRBJ1-4; D possibly corresponds to TRBD1 (5 bases). This TCR derives from a female donor with multiple sclerosis, enrolled in a pregnancy study. CDR3 amino acids: CASRQVKGGLFF. The DNA for the CDR3 is TGTGCCAGCAGACAGGTGAAGGGAGGACTGTTTTTT.